Shown below are 7 T cell receptor beta chains from a single sample sequenced in a study of T cell responses to AZD1222 COVID-19 vaccine. The assay was immunoSEQ multiplex PCR, and TCRdb's table has in-frame clones only and misses some. The table shows 90,000 to 150,000 clones, with around 90% occurring only once. The sequencing here drew on peripheral blood, taken on day 0 of AZD1222 vaccination. These receptors came from an adult in good health.

This chain joins TRBV5-6 and TRBJ1-6; 9 bases fit TRBD1. Germline-derived CDR1 and CDR2 are SGHDT and YYEEEE. The CDR3 is 16 residues long. The J segment lost 10 bases and the V segment lost 0 bases, leaving 8 bases of the junction unmatched. In DNA, the CDR3 is TGTGCCAGCAGCTTGGGGATTGGGACAGGGAGGTCACCCCTCCACTTT. Translating it yields CASSLGIGTGRSPLHF.

This sequence joins TRBV9 and TRBJ2-7; D is unclear. Germline V gene data show CDR1 as SGDLS and CDR2 as YYNGEE. The CDR3 runs to 14 residues. Trimming cost V 0 bases and J 7 bases, with 14 bases left between them. DNA for the CDR3: TGTGCCAGCAGCGTAGTGGGGTCTTCCTGGGAGCAGTACTTC. Translating it yields CASSVVGSSWEQYF.

This chain connects TRBV10-1 to TRBJ2-2, with 8 bases fitting TRBD1. The CDR3 runs to 14 residues. Germline V CDR1 and CDR2: WNHNN, SYGVQD (reference sequence). With V trimmed by 7 bases and J by 3 bases, 4 bases remained unmatched. The CDR3 here is CASTPGQDTGELFF. For the CDR3, the DNA is TGCGCCAGCACCCCGGGACAGGACACCGGGGAGCTGTTTTTT.

The chain uses TRBV6-4 and TRBJ1-2, with a possible D match to TRBD1 (6 bases). V was trimmed by 6 bases and J by 6 bases, leaving 14 bases between them. The CDR3 sequence is 13 residues long. CDR1 MRHNA and CDR2 SNTAGT come from the germline V gene. CDR3 sequence reads: CASRWGTFNGYTF. For the CDR3, the DNA is TGTGCCAGCAGATGGGGGACATTTAATGGCTACACCTTC.

The J gene is TRBJ2-3, the V gene TRBV20-1; no reliable D call. CDR3 length: 11 amino acids. V was cut by 4 bases and J by 5 bases, with 7 bases left in between. The germline CDR1 and CDR2 sequences are DFQATT and SNEGSKA (reference sequence). CDR3 bases: TGCAGTGCTAAGTACGGAGATACGCAGTATTTT. It codes for CSAKYGDTQYF.

This chain links TRBV19 with TRBJ1-5; D perhaps matches TRBD1 (5 bases). Trimming shortened V by 9 bases and J by 4 bases, and 16 bases separated the two germline ends. The CDR3 has 14 amino acids. Germline CDR1 is LNHDA and CDR2 is SQIVND (reference sequence). The CDR3 sequence: CASGRGRANQPQHF. The DNA of the CDR3 is TGTGCCAGCGGACGGGGCAGGGCAAATCAGCCCCAGCATTTT.

The chain carries TRBV29-1 and TRBJ1-1, with D possibly TRBD1 on 6 matching bases. The CDR3 extends over 13 amino acids. Per the germline V gene, CDR1 is SQVTM and CDR2 is ANQGSEA. Trimming took 6 bases from V and 0 from J, leaving 11 bases between them. For the CDR3, the DNA is TGCAGCGTCGAAAGGGGGGTGAACACTGAAGCTTTCTTT. Translation: CSVERGVNTEAFF.